This T cell receptor (beta chain) was found in a study of blood T cell repertoires in COVID-19. Background on the study: Italy, Spain and the United States were the sources of the convalescent and acute COVID-19 samples. PBMCs, B-cell-depleted T cells, or T cells provided the cDNA or gDNA that made up the material.

Seattle's cohort entered during active infection and was followed longitudinally. The count of this clone is one. Per the authors' pipeline: Reference gene primer amplification gave nucleated cell count estimates. This table comes from immunoSEQ multiplex PCR, and its TCRdb copy is limited to in-frame clones, with some not included. V and J calls and clone size are as listed in that table; D and trimming were resolved from the DNA. This table has about 230,000 clones, just over 85% appearing once. The CDR3 runs to 11 residues. Trimming stripped 4 bases from V and 3 bases from J, with 3 bases between. CDR1 is SEHNR and CDR2 is FQNEAQ in the germline V gene (reference sequence).

The receptor comes from a man aged 45-60 years with COVID-19, enrolled during active disease. What was sequenced was peripheral blood. This rearrangement joins TRBV7-9 to TRBJ1-1; D is ambiguous. CDR3 nucleotides: TGTGCCAGCAGCTCGGACACTGAAGCTTTCTTT. Its protein product is CASSSDTEAFF.